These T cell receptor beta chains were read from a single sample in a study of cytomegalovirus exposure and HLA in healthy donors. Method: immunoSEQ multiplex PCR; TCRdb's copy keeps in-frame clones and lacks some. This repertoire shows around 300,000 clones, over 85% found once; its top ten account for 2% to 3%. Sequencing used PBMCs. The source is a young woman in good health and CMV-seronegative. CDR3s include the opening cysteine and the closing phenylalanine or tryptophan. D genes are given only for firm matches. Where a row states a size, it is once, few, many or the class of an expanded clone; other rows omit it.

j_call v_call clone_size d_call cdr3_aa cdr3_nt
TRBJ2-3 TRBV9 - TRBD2 CASSVGTSGGTDTQYF TGTGCCAGCAGCGTAGGGACTAGCGGGGGGACAGATACGCAGTATTTT
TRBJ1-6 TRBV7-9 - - CSSSSPGKGTYNSPLHF TGTTCCAGCAGTTCTCCAGGGAAGGGGACCTATAATTCACCCCTCCACTTT
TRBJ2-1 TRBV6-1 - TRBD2 CASSAQTSQNEQFF TGTGCCAGCAGTGCTCAGACTAGCCAGAATGAGCAGTTCTTC
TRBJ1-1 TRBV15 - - CATSRERGSAEAFF TGTGCCACCAGCAGAGAGCGGGGGAGCGCTGAAGCTTTCTTT
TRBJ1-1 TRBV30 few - CAWSVRGGDTEAFF TGTGCCTGGAGTGTACGGGGTGGGGACACTGAAGCTTTCTTT
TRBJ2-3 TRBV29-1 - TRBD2 CSVLGGSGTDTQYF TGCAGCGTTCTCGGGGGGTCCGGCACAGATACGCAGTATTTT
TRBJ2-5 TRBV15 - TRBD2 CATLSGGAGETQYF TGTGCCACCTTGAGCGGGGGGGCAGGGGAGACCCAGTACTTC
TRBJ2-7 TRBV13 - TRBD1 CASRSGTGIGEQYF TGTGCCAGCAGGTCCGGGACAGGGATCGGCGAGCAGTACTTC
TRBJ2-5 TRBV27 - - CASSLFGRGETQYF TGTGCCAGCAGTTTATTCGGCAGGGGAGAGACCCAGTACTTC
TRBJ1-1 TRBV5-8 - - CASILPTRNTEAFF TGTGCCAGCATTCTCCCCACAAGGAACACTGAAGCTTTCTTT
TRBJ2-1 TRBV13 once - CASSLGSRYNEQFF TGTGCCAGCAGCTTAGGGTCGAGGTACAATGAGCAGTTCTTC
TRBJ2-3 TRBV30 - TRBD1 CAYDRGPDTQYF TGTGCCTACGACAGGGGCCCAGATACGCAGTATTTT
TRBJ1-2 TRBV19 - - CASIGEQKGKSVPYGYTF TGTGCCAGTATAGGAGAACAAAAAGGAAAGTCGGTTCCCTATGGCTACACCTTC
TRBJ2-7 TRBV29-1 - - CSVVVGFYEQYF TGCAGCGTTGTAGTCGGGTTCTACGAGCAGTACTTC
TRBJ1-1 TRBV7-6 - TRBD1 CASSNRQGGNRAFF TGTGCCAGCAGCAACCGACAGGGTGGCAATCGCGCTTTCTTT
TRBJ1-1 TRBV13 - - CASSFQTGNTEAFF TGTGCCAGCAGCTTCCAAACAGGGAACACTGAAGCTTTCTTT
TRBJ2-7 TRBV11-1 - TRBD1 CASRRTGAYEQYF TGTGCCAGCAGGCGAACAGGGGCCTACGAGCAGTACTTC
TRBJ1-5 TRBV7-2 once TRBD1 CASSRQGVSNQPQHF TGTGCCAGCAGCCGGCAGGGGGTTAGCAATCAGCCCCAGCATTTT
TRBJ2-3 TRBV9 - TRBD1 CASSSQGFTDTQYF TGTGCCAGCAGCTCACAGGGGTTCACAGATACGCAGTATTTT
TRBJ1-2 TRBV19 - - CASSIDRGVVRTSRPVSF TGTGCCAGTAGTATAGACCGGGGGGTCGTCCGGACATCCCGACCAGTATCCTTC
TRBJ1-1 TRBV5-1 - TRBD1 CASSPGTGVTTEAFF TGCGCCAGCAGCCCCGGGACAGGTGTTACTACTGAAGCTTTCTTT
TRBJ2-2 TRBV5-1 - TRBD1 CASSLRQGIGELFF TGCGCCAGCAGCTTGAGACAGGGCATCGGGGAGCTGTTTTTT
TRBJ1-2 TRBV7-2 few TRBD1 CASSLWDRGIGGYTF TGTGCCAGCAGCTTATGGGACAGGGGGATTGGGGGCTACACCTTC
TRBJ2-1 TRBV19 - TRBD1 CASSLGTASNEQFF TGTGCCAGTAGTCTCGGGACAGCTAGCAATGAGCAGTTCTTC
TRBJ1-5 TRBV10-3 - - CAISEGQSSNQPQHF TGTGCCATCAGTGAAGGACAGTCTAGCAATCAGCCCCAGCATTTT
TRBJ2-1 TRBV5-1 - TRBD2 CASSPPGLAGYNEQFF TGCGCCAGCAGCCCCCCGGGACTAGCGGGTTACAATGAGCAGTTCTTC
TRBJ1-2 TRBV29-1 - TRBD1 CSVERGDRGRDYGYTF TGCAGCGTTGAGAGGGGAGACAGGGGGCGGGACTATGGCTACACCTTC
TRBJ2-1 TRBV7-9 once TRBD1 CSSSKGAGEQFF TGTTCCAGCAGCAAGGGGGCGGGTGAGCAGTTCTTC
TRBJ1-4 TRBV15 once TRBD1 CATSSGYGTDEKLFF TGTGCCACCAGCAGCGGTTACGGGACAGATGAAAAACTGTTTTTT
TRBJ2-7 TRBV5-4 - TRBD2 CASSLDVGGGLYEQYF TGTGCCAGCAGCTTGGACGTCGGCGGGGGGCTCTACGAGCAGTACTTC
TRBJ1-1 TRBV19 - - CATMEASLGNTEAFF TGTGCCACTATGGAGGCGTCCCTGGGGAACACTGAAGCTTTCTTT
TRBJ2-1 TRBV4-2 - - CASSQDHGGEQFF TGTGCCAGCAGCCAAGATCATGGGGGGGAGCAGTTCTTC
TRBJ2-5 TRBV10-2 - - CASSEFPQETQYF TGCGCCAGCAGTGAATTTCCTCAAGAGACCCAGTACTTC
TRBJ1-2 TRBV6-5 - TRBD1 CASGTGLDYGYTF TGTGCCAGCGGGACAGGGCTTGACTATGGCTACACCTTC
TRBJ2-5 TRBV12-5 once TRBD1 CASATDRGETQYF TGTGCTAGTGCCACTGACAGGGGTGAGACCCAGTACTTC
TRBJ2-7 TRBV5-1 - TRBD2 CASTPEVAGTYYEQYF TGCGCCAGCACCCCCGAGGTAGCGGGAACATACTACGAGCAGTACTTC
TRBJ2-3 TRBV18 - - CASSPLQDTQYF TGTGCCAGCTCACCACTGCAGGATACGCAGTATTTT
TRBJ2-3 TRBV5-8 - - CASSKGTSGTDTQYF TGTGCCAGCAGCAAGGGGACTTCGGGCACAGATACGCAGTATTTT
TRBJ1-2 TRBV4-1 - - CASSQGSSVQGGGYTF TGCGCCAGCAGCCAAGGATCCAGTGTCCAGGGAGGTGGCTACACCTTC
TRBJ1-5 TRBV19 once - CASTKGEAPHNQPQHF TGTGCCAGTACCAAAGGAGAGGCCCCCCATAATCAGCCCCAGCATTTT
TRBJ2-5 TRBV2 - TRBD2 CASSEGLAGGLQAETQYF TGTGCCAGCAGTGAGGGACTAGCGGGGGGGCTCCAAGCGGAGACCCAGTACTTC
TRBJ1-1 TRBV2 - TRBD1 CASIPQGVNTEAFF TGTGCCAGCATTCCCCAGGGGGTGAACACTGAAGCTTTCTTT
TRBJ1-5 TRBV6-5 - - CASSYKGGNQPQHF TGTGCCAGCAGTTACAAGGGGGGGAATCAGCCCCAGCATTTT
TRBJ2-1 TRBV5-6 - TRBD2 CASSLPSGPASYNEQFF TGTGCCAGCAGCTTGCCTAGCGGGCCCGCTTCCTACAATGAGCAGTTCTTC
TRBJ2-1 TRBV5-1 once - CASSPTGQSSYNEQFF TGCGCCAGCAGCCCCACCGGACAGTCCTCCTACAATGAGCAGTTCTTC
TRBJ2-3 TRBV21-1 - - CASSKRSQRGAGRSADTQYF TGTGCCAGCAGCAAAAGGAGCCAAAGGGGAGCAGGGAGGTCGGCAGATACGCAGTATTTT
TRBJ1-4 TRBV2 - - CASSSGGTNEKLFF TGTGCCAGCAGCAGCGGGGGGACTAATGAAAAACTGTTTTTT
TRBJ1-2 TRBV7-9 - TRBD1 CASSARQGFSYTF TGTGCCAGCAGCGCTCGACAGGGATTCAGCTACACCTTC
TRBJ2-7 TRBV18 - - CASSRGQGGDEQYF TGTGCCAGCTCCCGAGGGCAGGGAGGAGACGAGCAGTACTTC
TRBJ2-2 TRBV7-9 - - CASSWAGIGELFF TGTGCCAGCAGCTGGGCGGGGATCGGGGAGCTGTTTTTT